The 11 T cell receptor beta chains presented below share a single source sample, sequenced in a study of blood T cell repertoires in COVID-19. Assay: immunoSEQ multiplex PCR; the TCRdb copy retains only in-frame clones and omits some. This sample carries 180,000 or so clones, 80% to 85% of them seen once, and the ten largest clones take about 2.6%. Material: peripheral blood. The receptors originated from a human donor with acute or convalescent COVID-19. The donor label of this sample is uncertain.

In nucleotides, the CDR3 is TGCGCCAGCAGCTTCAGGGTCTCCTACAATGAGCAGTTCTTC. Amino acids: CASSFRVSYNEQFF. The chain couples TRBV5-1 to TRBJ2-1; a possible D gene is TRBD1 (5 bases). The V gene's germline CDR1 is SGHRS and CDR2 YFSETQ. CDR3 length equals 14 residues. V lost 2 bases, J lost 0 bases, and 6 bases lay in between.

This chain connects TRBV9 to TRBJ2-5, with 15 bases lining up with TRBD2. The germline CDR1 and CDR2 sequences are SGDLS and YYNGEE. CDR3 length: 19 residues. Losses at the gene ends were 3 bases for V and 2 bases for J; bases not matched to a gene: 11. CDR3 in amino acids: CASSAGLAGGPDGQETQYF. The CDR3 region has the DNA TGTGCCAGCAGCGCCGGACTAGCGGGAGGGCCGGATGGACAAGAGACCCAGTACTTC.

Here the CDR3 reads CASSLVLRGGLYEQYF. Written as DNA, the CDR3 is TGTGCCAGCAGCTTAGTATTGCGGGGGGGCCTATACGAGCAGTACTTC. J is TRBJ2-7 and V is TRBV7-8; 9 positions match TRBD2. The germline gives CDR1 SGHVS, CDR2 FQNEAQ. V shed 1 base, J shed 4 bases, and the junction held 8 bases outside the gene matches. This CDR3 is 16 amino acids long.

The rearrangement uses TRBV9 and TRBJ1-2; D is possibly TRBD1 (5 bases). Germline assignment: CDR1 SGDLS and CDR2 YYNGEE. The V end was cut by 2 bases, the J end by 3 bases, with 8 bases between. The CDR3 sequence is 13 residues long. This CDR3 reads CASSVSQDYGYTF. The CDR3 DNA reads as TGTGCCAGCAGCGTCTCACAGGACTATGGCTACACCTTC.

This clone was counted ten times or more. The chain uses TRBV30 and TRBJ1-1, with no clear D. The CDR3 sequence is 15 residues long. The V end lost 0 bases, the J end lost 4 bases, and 15 bases lay between the germline ends. Germline V gives CDR1 GTSNPN, CDR2 SVGIG (reference sequence). The CDR3 sequence: CAWSVLTGRVTEAFF. For the CDR3, the DNA is TGTGCCTGGAGTGTACTAACCGGCCGGGTCACTGAAGCTTTCTTT.

The gene calls are TRBV7-9 and TRBJ2-1, with D perhaps matching TRBD2 (7 bases). V lost 1 base to trimming and J lost 7 bases, with 11 bases between them. This CDR3 is built from 14 residues. The germline CDR1 and CDR2 sequences are SEHNR and FQNEAQ (reference sequence). CDR3 in amino acids: CASSLVAGANEQFF. CDR3 DNA: TGTGCCAGCAGCTTAGTGGCGGGGGCGAATGAGCAGTTCTTC.

This sequence joins TRBV10-3 and TRBJ1-5; a weak D match, TRBD1 (5 bases). CDR1 and CDR2 from the germline V gene are ENHRY and SYGVKD. The CDR3 contains 14 residues. V lost 3 bases, J lost 4 bases, and 10 bases lay in between. The CDR3, as DNA: TGTGCCATCAGTGAATCGGCAGGGAATCAGCCCCAGCATTTT. It encodes CAISESAGNQPQHF.

The chain is built from TRBV6-6 and TRBJ1-1, with 7 bases fitting TRBD1. Germline CDR1 reads MNHNY; CDR2 reads SVGAGI (reference sequence). Trimming at V came to 9 bases and at J to 0 bases, leaving 13 bases not matched to a gene. The CDR3 is 16 amino acids. The CDR3 spells CASLPGQNFMNTEAFF. In DNA form, the CDR3 reads TGTGCCAGTCTGCCGGGACAGAATTTCATGAACACTGAAGCTTTCTTT.

This clone was detected only a few times. The chain is built from TRBV20-1 and TRBJ2-3; 10 bases agree with TRBD2. Germline-derived CDR1 and CDR2 are DFQATT and SNEGSKA (reference sequence). The CDR3 loop spans 15 amino acids. The V gene end was trimmed by 3 bases and the J gene end by 8 bases; junction bases not matched to a gene: 11. CDR3 amino acids: CSASIGAGGGSTQYF. The CDR3 DNA follows: TGCAGTGCTAGTATTGGAGCGGGAGGGGGATCTACGCAGTATTTT.

The chain employs TRBV28 and TRBJ2-1; 12 bases map to TRBD2. The CDR3 has 17 amino acids. Germline CDR1 and CDR2: MDHEN and SYDVKM. The trim removed 0 bases at V and 9 bases at J, leaving 9 bases unmatched. CDR3 sequence reads: CASSLWILAGGPGEQFF. In DNA, the CDR3 is TGTGCCAGCAGTTTATGGATTCTAGCGGGAGGGCCGGGTGAGCAGTTCTTC.

V gene TRBV5-6 combines with J gene TRBJ1-1, with 7 nucleotides matching TRBD1. The CDR3 sequence is 15 residues long. V lost 2 bases to trimming and J lost 5 bases; unmatched junction nucleotides: 9. CDR1 is SGHDT and CDR2 is YYEEEE in the germline V gene. The DNA for the CDR3 is TGTGCCAGCAGCTTCCGGGACAGCCGGGGGACTGAAGCTTTCTTT. This translates into CASSFRDSRGTEAFF.